Sequencing of this TCR beta chain was carried out in a study of blood T cell repertoires in COVID-19 (dated by TCRdb to the early 2020s). Some background on the complete study: Collaborator samples came from the United States, Italy and Spain and covered acute and convalescent phases of COVID-19. Subjects who had been exposed to COVID-19, were actively infected with it, or had recovered from it provided the deeply sampled blood TCRbeta repertoires that made up the dataset. Sample metadata almost always included a de-identified subject ID, COVID-19 status, age in years and sex. A freely available public database, intended as a resource for researchers studying the immune response to SARS-CoV-2, is where the repertoires were released. The samples were drawn from the first 160 participants of the ongoing ImmuneRACE study and from 950 to 1,500 subjects provided by 6 global collaborators. The material from the prospective study consisted of cDNA or gDNA derived from T cells, B-cell-depleted T cells, or PBMCs. Where available, HLA class I and class II types were obtained from metadata supplied by the sample provider rather than from assay-based typing.

The germline V gene sets CDR1 to MDHEN and CDR2 to SYDVKM. Measured from the cysteine to the phenylalanine, the CDR3 is 15 residues long. Just CDR3 DNA is preserved here, 45 bases in frame from base 1. Trimming costs V 5 bases and J 1 base, and their ends lie 15 bases apart. Broad study findings and their caveats: The amount of clinical and demographic metadata varied by source and participant and was provided uncurated.

Whole blood was collected in K2EDTA tubes by collaborating institutions according to the institutions' own protocols. For TCRbeta analysis, collaborator samples were shipped as frozen whole blood, as isolated PBMCs, or as DNA extracted from either sample type. TCRbeta CDR3 regions were amplified from genomic DNA by means of the immunoSEQ Assay, a bias-controlled multiplex PCR. The study's own analysis went as follows. The number of nucleated cells in each sample was estimated by amplification of reference gene primers within the assay. To quantify the absolute abundance of each unique TCRbeta CDR3 rearrangement, sequence reads were collapsed and filtered. For each sample, productive Simpson clonality was calculated as the square root of Simpson's diversity index across productive rearrangements. TCRdb carries this immuneACCESS record with in-frame sequences only. Its versions omit some clonotypes, under half of them owing to an unresolved V gene in the studies checked, with the rest unexplained. V, J and clone size are those of that table, while D and trimming were read from the DNA. The sample table holds about 37,000 clones, of which 75% to 85% were seen once. Clones ranked in the top ten supply under 15% of the sample.

This clone was counted a few times. Which antigen it targets is not known. Qualities for individual bases were not recorded, and no much larger clone is one base off. The receptor's source is a woman in her seventies with acute or convalescent COVID-19. Rearrangement joined TRBV28 to TRBJ2-7; TRBD2 is a weak D gene call, 6 bases matching. Input material: peripheral blood. The CDR3: CASSGGYDRSYEQYF. The DNA sequence is TGTGCCAGCAGTGGAGGGTATGATAGGTCCTACGAGCAGTACTTC.